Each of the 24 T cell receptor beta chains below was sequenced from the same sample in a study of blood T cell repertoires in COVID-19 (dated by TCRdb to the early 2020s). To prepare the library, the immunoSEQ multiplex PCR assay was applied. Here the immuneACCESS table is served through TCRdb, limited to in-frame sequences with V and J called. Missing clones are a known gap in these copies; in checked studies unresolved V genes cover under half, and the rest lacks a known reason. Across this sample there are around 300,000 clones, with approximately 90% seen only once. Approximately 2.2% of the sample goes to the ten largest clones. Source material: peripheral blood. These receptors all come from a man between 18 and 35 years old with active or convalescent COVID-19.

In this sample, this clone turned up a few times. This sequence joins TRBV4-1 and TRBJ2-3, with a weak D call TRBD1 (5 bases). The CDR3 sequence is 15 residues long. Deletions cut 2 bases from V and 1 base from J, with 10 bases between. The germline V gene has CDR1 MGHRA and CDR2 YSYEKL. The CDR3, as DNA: TGCGCCAGCAGCCAAACGGCCAGGGGCACAGATACGCAGTATTTT. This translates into CASSQTARGTDTQYF.

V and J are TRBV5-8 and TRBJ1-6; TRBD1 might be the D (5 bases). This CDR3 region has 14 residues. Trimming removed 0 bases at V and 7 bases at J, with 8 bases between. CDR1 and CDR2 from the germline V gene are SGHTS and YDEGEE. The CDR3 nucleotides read TGTGCCAGCAGCTTGGCCAGGGCGAATTCACCCCTCCACTTT. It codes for CASSLARANSPLHF.

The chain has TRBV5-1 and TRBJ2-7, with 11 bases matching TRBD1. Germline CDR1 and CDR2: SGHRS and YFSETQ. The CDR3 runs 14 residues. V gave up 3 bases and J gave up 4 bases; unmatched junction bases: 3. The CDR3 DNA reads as TGCGCCAGCAGCTGGACAGGGGGCGGGTACGAGCAGTACTTC. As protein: CASSWTGGGYEQYF.

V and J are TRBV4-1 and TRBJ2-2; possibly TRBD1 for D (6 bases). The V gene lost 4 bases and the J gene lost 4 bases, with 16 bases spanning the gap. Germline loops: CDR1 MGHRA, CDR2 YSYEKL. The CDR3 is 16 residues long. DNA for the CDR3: TGCGCCAGCAGCCTCCATTCGACAGGAGCCACCGGGGAGCTGTTTTTT. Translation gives CASSLHSTGATGELFF.

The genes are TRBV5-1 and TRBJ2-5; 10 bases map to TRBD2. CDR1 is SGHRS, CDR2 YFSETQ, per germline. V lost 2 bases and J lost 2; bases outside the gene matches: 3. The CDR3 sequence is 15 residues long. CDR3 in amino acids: CASSFGSGGQETQYF. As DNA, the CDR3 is TGCGCCAGCAGCTTTGGTAGCGGGGGGCAAGAGACCCAGTACTTC.

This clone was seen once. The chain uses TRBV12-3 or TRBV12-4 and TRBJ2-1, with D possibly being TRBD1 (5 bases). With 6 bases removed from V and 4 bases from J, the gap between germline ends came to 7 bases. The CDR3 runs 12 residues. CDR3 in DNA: TGTGCCAGCAGGAAGGGGTACAATGAGCAGTTCTTC. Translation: CASRKGYNEQFF.

CDR3 DNA: TGCAGCGTTGCGACAGGGACAACTTTTAACTATGGCTACACCTTC. It encodes CSVATGTTFNYGYTF. This rearrangement joins TRBV29-1 to TRBJ1-2, with 7 bases fitting TRBD1. The CDR3 contains 15 residues. The germline V gene has CDR1 SQVTM and CDR2 ANQGSEA. J lost 1 base, V lost 4 bases, and 9 bases had no gene match.

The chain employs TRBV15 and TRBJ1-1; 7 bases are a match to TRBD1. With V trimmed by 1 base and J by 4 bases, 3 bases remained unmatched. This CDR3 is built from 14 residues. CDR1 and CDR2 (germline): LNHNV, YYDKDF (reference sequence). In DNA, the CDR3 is TGTGCCACCAGCAGAGTCTCAGGGGGCACTGAAGCTTTCTTT. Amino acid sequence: CATSRVSGGTEAFF.

CDR3 nucleotide sequence: TGTGCCACGAGGGGCAGCGGGAGCTACGAGCAGTACTTC. The encoded protein is CATRGSGSYEQYF. The chain combines TRBV19 with TRBJ2-7; 8 bases are shared with TRBD2. Germline CDR1 reads LNHDA; CDR2 reads SQIVND (reference sequence). The CDR3 is 13 residues long. V lost 10 bases and J lost 3; bases outside the gene matches: 8.

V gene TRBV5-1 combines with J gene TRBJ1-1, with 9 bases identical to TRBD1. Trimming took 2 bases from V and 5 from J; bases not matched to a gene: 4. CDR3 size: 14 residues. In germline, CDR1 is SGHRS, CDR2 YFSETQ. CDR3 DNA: TGCGCCAGCAGCTTCGGACAGGGGTTGACTGAAGCTTTCTTT. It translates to CASSFGQGLTEAFF.

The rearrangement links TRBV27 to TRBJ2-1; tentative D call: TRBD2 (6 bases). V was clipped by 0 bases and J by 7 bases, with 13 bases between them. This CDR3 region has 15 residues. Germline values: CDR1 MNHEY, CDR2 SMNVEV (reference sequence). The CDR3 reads CASSLSYLAWNEQFF. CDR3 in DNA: TGTGCCAGCAGTTTATCGTATCTAGCGTGGAATGAGCAGTTCTTC.

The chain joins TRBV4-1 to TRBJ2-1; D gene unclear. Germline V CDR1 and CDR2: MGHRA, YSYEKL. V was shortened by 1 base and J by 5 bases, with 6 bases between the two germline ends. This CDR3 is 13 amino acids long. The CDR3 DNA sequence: TGCGCCAGCAGCCAAGGTGGAGACAATGAGCAGTTCTTC. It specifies CASSQGGDNEQFF.

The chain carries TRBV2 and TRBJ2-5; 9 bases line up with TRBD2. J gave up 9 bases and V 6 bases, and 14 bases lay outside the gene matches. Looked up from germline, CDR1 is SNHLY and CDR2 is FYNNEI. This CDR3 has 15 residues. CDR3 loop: CASRKTSGPPGAQYF. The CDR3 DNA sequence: TGTGCCAGCAGGAAGACTAGCGGACCCCCTGGGGCCCAGTACTTC.

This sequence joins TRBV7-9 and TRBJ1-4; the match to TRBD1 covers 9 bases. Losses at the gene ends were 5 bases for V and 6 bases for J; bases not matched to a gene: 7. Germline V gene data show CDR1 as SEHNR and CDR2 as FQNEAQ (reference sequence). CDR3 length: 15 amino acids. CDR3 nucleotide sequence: TGTGCCAGCAGCCGCGGACAGGGGCGGGATGAAAAACTGTTTTTT. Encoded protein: CASSRGQGRDEKLFF. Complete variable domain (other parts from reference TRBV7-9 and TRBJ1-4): DTGVSQNPRHKITKRGQNVTFRCDPISEHNRLYWYRQTLGQGPEFLTYFQNEAQLEKSRLLSDRFSAERPKGSFSTLEIQRTEQGDSAMYLCASSRGQGRDEKLFFGSGTQLSVL.

The CDR3 sequence is CASVRGGATEQFF. The CDR3 nucleotides are TGTGCTAGTGTGCGGGGGGGGGCCACTGAGCAGTTCTTC. This chain uses TRBV12-5 with TRBJ2-1; the match to TRBD2 covers 9 bases. Germline values: CDR1 LGHNT, CDR2 FRNRAP. J was trimmed by 9 bases and V by 7 bases; bases with no gene match: 7. This CDR3 comprises 13 residues.

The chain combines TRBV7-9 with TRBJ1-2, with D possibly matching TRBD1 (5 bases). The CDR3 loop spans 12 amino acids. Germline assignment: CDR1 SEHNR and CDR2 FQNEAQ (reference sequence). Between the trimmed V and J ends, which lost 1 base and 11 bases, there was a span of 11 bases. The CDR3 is CASSLEGREYTF. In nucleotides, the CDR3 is TGTGCCAGCAGCTTAGAGGGACGGGAGTACACCTTC. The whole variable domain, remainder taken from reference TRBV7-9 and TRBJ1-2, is DTGVSQNPRHKITKRGQNVTFRCDPISEHNRLYWYRQTLGQGPEFLTYFQNEAQLEKSRLLSDRFSAERPKGSFSTLEIQRTEQGDSAMYLCASSLEGREYTFGSGTRLTVV.

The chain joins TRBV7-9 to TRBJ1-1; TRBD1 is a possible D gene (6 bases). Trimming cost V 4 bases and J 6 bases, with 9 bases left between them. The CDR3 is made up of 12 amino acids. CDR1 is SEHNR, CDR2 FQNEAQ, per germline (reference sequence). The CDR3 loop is CASSYREPEAFF. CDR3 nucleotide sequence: TGTGCCAGCAGCTACAGGGAACCTGAAGCTTTCTTT.

CDR3 sequence reads: CASSFTRRAGEQYF. CDR3 DNA sequence: TGTGCCAGCAGTTTTACTCGCAGGGCTGGGGAGCAGTACTTC. V usage is TRBV27 and J usage is TRBJ2-7, with D possibly TRBD1 on 5 matching bases. Trimming removed 3 bases from V and 7 bases from J, with 16 bases in between. Germline CDR1 and CDR2: MNHEY and SMNVEV (reference sequence). The CDR3 covers 14 residues.

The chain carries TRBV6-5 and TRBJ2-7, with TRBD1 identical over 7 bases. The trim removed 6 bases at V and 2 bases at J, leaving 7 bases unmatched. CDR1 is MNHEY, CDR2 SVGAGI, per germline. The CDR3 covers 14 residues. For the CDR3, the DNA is TGTGCCAGCAGCCCGGTGAGGGGGCCCTACGAGCAGTACTTC. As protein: CASSPVRGPYEQYF.

The CDR3 region has the DNA TGTGCCAGCAGCGTAGGCCCACAGAACGAGCAGTACTTC. Translating gives CASSVGPQNEQYF. The J gene is TRBJ2-7, the V gene TRBV9; no clear D. The CDR3 has 13 amino acids. V was pared by 0 bases and J by 5 bases, with 9 bases between. Germline V gene sequence: CDR1 SGDLS, CDR2 YYNGEE.

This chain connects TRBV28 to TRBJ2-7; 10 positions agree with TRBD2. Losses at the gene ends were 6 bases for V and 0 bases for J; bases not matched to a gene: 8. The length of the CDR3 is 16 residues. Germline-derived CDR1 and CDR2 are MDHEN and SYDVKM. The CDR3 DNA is TGTGCCAGCAGCATAGCGGGGGGCTGGAGCTCCTACGAGCAGTACTTC. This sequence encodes CASSIAGGWSSYEQYF.

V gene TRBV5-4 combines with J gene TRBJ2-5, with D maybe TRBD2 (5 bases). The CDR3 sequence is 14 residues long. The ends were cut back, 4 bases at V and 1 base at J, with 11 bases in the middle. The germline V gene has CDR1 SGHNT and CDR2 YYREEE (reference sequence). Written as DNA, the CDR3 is TGTGCCAGCAGCCTAGCTAACCCCCAAGAGACCCAGTACTTC. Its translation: CASSLANPQETQYF. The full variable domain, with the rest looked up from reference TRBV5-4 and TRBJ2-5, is ETGVTQSPTHLIKTRGQQVTLRCSSQSGHNTVSWYQQALGQGPQFIFQYYREEENGRGNFPPRFSGLQFPNYSSELNVNALELDDSALYLCASSLANPQETQYFGPGTRLLVL.

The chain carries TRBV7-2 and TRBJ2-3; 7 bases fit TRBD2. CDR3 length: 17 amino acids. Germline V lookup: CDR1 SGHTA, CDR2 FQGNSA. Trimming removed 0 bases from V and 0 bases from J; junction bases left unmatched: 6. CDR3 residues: CASSLALWGGSTDTQYF. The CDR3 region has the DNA TGTGCCAGCAGCTTAGCGTTGTGGGGGGGAAGCACAGATACGCAGTATTTT.

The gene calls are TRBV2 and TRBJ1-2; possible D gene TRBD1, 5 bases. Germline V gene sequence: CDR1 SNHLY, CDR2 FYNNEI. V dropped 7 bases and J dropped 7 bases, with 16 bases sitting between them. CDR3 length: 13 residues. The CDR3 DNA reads TGTGCCAGCACTACCACCCGCCAGGGTGGCTACACCTTC. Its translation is CASTTTRQGGYTF.